Reported below is one T cell receptor beta chain. Antigen: not known. This specimen belongs to a study of blood T cells in healthy people across ages. Study findings and constraints: Naive T cell percentage showed a strong correlation with TCR beta diversity. Measured against age, TCR beta diversity per million T cells decreased in a roughly linear manner.

The second PCR ran roughly 6 to 11 cycles with a sample-barcoded 5' primer and J-beta primers. Any given sample supplied a minimum of 2.5 million CDR3-containing paired-end reads. TCRdb called the 5' RACE reads again in MiXCR, with one record for every CDR3 protein. The sample has 700,000 or so distinct CDR3 sequences; 35% to 50% are singletons. The V end was cut by 5 bases, the J end by 13 bases, with 12 bases between. The CDR3 has 12 residues. Germline lookup yields CDR1 SGHTA and CDR2 FQGNSA. This chain links TRBV7-2 with TRBJ2-6; D might be TRBD1 (5 bases). The sequence derives from a man older than 75 in good health. Material: blood. CDR3: CASSPQGRVLTF. In nucleotides, the CDR3 is TGTGCCAGCAGCCCCCAGGGTCGAGTCCTGACTTTC. Supplemented by reference TRBV7-2 and TRBJ2-6, the full variable domain reads GAGVSQSPSNKVTEKGKDVELRCDPISGHTALYWYRQSLGQGLEFLIYFQGNSAPDKSGLPSDRFSAERTGGSVSTLTIQRTQQEDSAVYLCASSPQGRVLTFGAGSRLTVL.